This T cell receptor beta chain stems from a study of blood T cell repertoires in COVID-19. On the study more broadly: COVID-19 samples from acute and convalescent phases originated in the United States, Italy and Spain.

Germline loops: CDR1 SNHLY, CDR2 FYNNEI. The V segment lost 8 bases and the J segment 8 bases; nucleotides outside the gene matches: 8. This CDR3 contains 13 residues. In the study's own analysis: Amplification with reference gene primers provided the estimates of nucleated cell counts. Sequencing was performed with immunoSEQ multiplex PCR; in TCRdb, only in-frame clones are kept and a portion is missing. The V and J calls and clone size come from that table; D and trimming were worked out from the DNA. The sample has around 300,000 clones, 80% to 90% seen once. The Seattle site enrolled patients during active infection and followed them longitudinally.

The J gene is TRBJ1-4, the V gene TRBV2; 7 nucleotides agree with TRBD1. The receptor was derived from a woman aged 70 to 79 with COVID-19, enrolled during active disease. Sequenced material: peripheral blood. CDR3 sequence: CASGTEREEKLFF. CDR3 coding DNA: TGTGCCAGCGGGACAGAGCGAGAAGAAAAACTGTTTTTT.